The 21 T cell receptor beta chains given below trace back to one sample, sequenced in a study of cytomegalovirus exposure and HLA in healthy donors. TCRdb's copy holds only in-frame clones and misses some; the assay was immunoSEQ multiplex PCR. Of about 160,000 clones listed, roughly 89% are singletons. The source material was PBMCs. The source is a man between 18 and 29 years old in good health and CMV-seropositive.

The chain joins TRBV13 to TRBJ2-1; 16 nucleotides line up with TRBD2. The CDR3 loop spans 18 amino acids. V shed 5 bases and J 1 base; nucleotides not matched to a gene: 5. Germline-derived CDR1 and CDR2 are PRHDT and FYEKMQ (reference sequence). The DNA of the CDR3 is TGTGCCAGCAGCCCCGGGACTAGCGGGAGGGCATCCTACAATGAGCAGTTCTTC. As protein: CASSPGTSGRASYNEQFF.

This clone occurred once. The gene calls are TRBV6-1 and TRBJ2-2; no firm D call. Germline V gives CDR1 MNHNS, CDR2 SASEGT. V was cut by 6 bases and J by 5 bases, with 7 bases left in between. This CDR3 region has 12 residues. In DNA, the CDR3 is TGTGCCAGCAGCGACACAACCGGGGAGCTGTTTTTT. Protein sequence: CASSDTTGELFF.

V is TRBV7-8 and J is TRBJ2-7; TRBD1 matches 8 bases. The V segment lost 5 bases and the J segment 4 bases; nucleotides outside the gene matches: 10. This CDR3 region has 15 residues. Per the germline V gene, CDR1 is SGHVS and CDR2 is FQNEAQ. The CDR3 DNA reads TGTGCCAGCAGCAACAGACGGGACAGGCTTTACGAGCAGTACTTC. Its translation: CASSNRRDRLYEQYF.

The chain combines TRBV9 with TRBJ2-3; 8 nucleotides agree with TRBD2. The CDR3 length is 15 residues. V shed 4 bases and J 6 bases; nucleotides not matched to a gene: 10. Germline V CDR1 and CDR2: SGDLS, YYNGEE. This CDR3 reads CASSPWGSGADTQYF. CDR3 DNA sequence: TGTGCCAGCAGCCCTTGGGGTAGCGGGGCGGATACGCAGTATTTT.

The V gene is TRBV28, the J gene TRBJ2-4; D gene ambiguous. Germline-derived CDR1 and CDR2 are MDHEN and SYDVKM. V was cut by 5 bases and J by 8 bases, with 16 bases left in between. The CDR3 is 14 amino acids. The CDR3 DNA follows: TGTGCCAGCAGTGTCCCTTTGAACTTGCACATTCAGTACTTC. It is translated as CASSVPLNLHIQYF.

The chain carries TRBV28 and TRBJ1-4; no clear D. Germline CDR1 MDHEN, CDR2 SYDVKM. V gave up 6 bases and J gave up 8 bases, with 7 bases separating them. CDR3 size: 11 residues. The CDR3: CASRLREKLFF. CDR3 DNA: TGTGCCAGCAGACTACGAGAAAAACTGTTTTTT.

The rearrangement links TRBV9 to TRBJ2-3, with 15 bases fitting TRBD2. Germline V gives CDR1 SGDLS, CDR2 YYNGEE. V shed 1 base, J shed 5 bases, and the junction held 8 bases outside the gene matches. The CDR3 has 18 amino acids. The CDR3: CASSVHGLAGGPVDTQYF. In DNA, the CDR3 is TGTGCCAGCAGCGTACACGGACTAGCGGGAGGGCCCGTAGATACGCAGTATTTT.

The chain recombines TRBV6-1 with TRBJ2-5; 9 bases map to TRBD2. This CDR3 comprises 14 residues. The germline V gene encodes CDR1 MNHNS and CDR2 SASEGT. The V segment lost 3 bases and the J segment 5 bases; nucleotides outside the gene matches: 4. In DNA form, the CDR3 reads TGTGCCAGCAGTGAGAGCGGGAGGCCGGAGACCCAGTACTTC. This codes for CASSESGRPETQYF.

The chain couples TRBV29-1 to TRBJ2-4, with D perhaps TRBD1 (6 bases). Germline CDR1 and CDR2: SQVTM and ANQGSEA. The length of the CDR3 is 14 residues. With 3 bases removed from V and 1 base from J, the gap between germline ends came to 10 bases. The CDR3 coding sequence is TGCAGCGTTGAGTCAGGGGTTGCCAAAAACATTCAGTACTTC. Amino acids: CSVESGVAKNIQYF.

The rearrangement links TRBV6-6 to TRBJ2-7, with D maybe TRBD2 (5 bases). The V gene lost 8 bases and the J gene lost 2 bases, with 13 bases spanning the gap. Looked up from germline, CDR1 is MNHNY and CDR2 is SVGAGI (reference sequence). The length of the CDR3 is 13 residues. In nucleotides, the CDR3 is TGTGCCAGCTCAGAGGGCGCCCCCTACGAGCAGTACTTC. It is translated as CASSEGAPYEQYF.

The chain has TRBV28 and TRBJ2-1; a weak D match, TRBD1 (6 bases). Trimming cost V 6 bases and J 9 bases, with 21 bases left between them. Germline CDR1 is MDHEN and CDR2 is SYDVKM. The CDR3 totals 15 residues. DNA of the CDR3: TGTGCCAGCAGAATGGTGTGGCCGACAGGCAGTGAGCAGTTCTTC. The encoded protein is CASRMVWPTGSEQFF.

The genes are TRBV11-2 and TRBJ2-1; 9 bases are a match to TRBD1. Germline V CDR1 and CDR2: SGHAT, FQNNGV. This CDR3 contains 16 residues. J gave up 7 bases and V 4 bases, and 11 bases lay outside the gene matches. Here the CDR3 DNA reads TGTGCCAGCAGCTCCCTCACGGGACAGGGAGCAAATGAGCAGTTCTTC. Its translation: CASSSLTGQGANEQFF.

This clone was seen a single time. This rearrangement joins TRBV6-1 to TRBJ2-3, with 7 bases lining up with TRBD2. Germline assignment: CDR1 MNHNS and CDR2 SASEGT. This CDR3 is 15 amino acids long. V lost 1 base, J lost 4 bases, and 5 bases stayed unmatched. The CDR3 here is CASSEETSRPDTQYF. DNA for the CDR3: TGTGCCAGCAGTGAAGAGACTAGCAGACCAGATACGCAGTATTTT.

V and J are TRBV11-2 and TRBJ2-2, with 8 nucleotides matching TRBD2. Germline assignment: CDR1 SGHAT and CDR2 FQNNGV. The V gene end was trimmed by 1 base and the J gene end by 5 bases; junction bases not matched to a gene: 6. This CDR3 has 16 residues. CDR3 nucleotide sequence: TGTGCCAGCAGCTTAGCGGGCGGGGGGAGGACCGGGGAGCTGTTTTTT. This encodes CASSLAGGGRTGELFF.

J is TRBJ2-5 and V is TRBV5-1; possible D gene TRBD1, 5 bases. CDR3 length: 14 amino acids. Trimming pared 1 base from V and 4 bases from J, leaving 11 bases between. Germline V gives CDR1 SGHRS, CDR2 YFSETQ. CDR3 in amino acids: CASSLLSGRETQYF. DNA for the CDR3: TGCGCCAGCAGCTTGTTGTCAGGGCGAGAGACCCAGTACTTC.

The chain uses TRBV11-2 and TRBJ1-2, with no clear D. Trimming removed 4 bases from V and 4 bases from J, with 19 bases in between. The CDR3 is 16 amino acids. The germline CDR1 and CDR2 sequences are SGHAT and FQNNGV. The CDR3 bases are TGTGCCAGCAGCTCCCCTGTAATAGACCGAGGCTATGGCTACACCTTC. It is translated as CASSSPVIDRGYGYTF. The full variable domain, in which reference TRBV11-2 and TRBJ1-2 provide the parts outside the CDR3, is EAGVAQSPRYKIIEKRQSVAFWCNPISGHATLYWYQQILGQGPKLLIQFQNNGVVDDSQLPKDRFSAERLKGVDSTLKIQPAKLEDSAVYLCASSSPVIDRGYGYTFGSGTRLTVV.

A single count supports this clone. The chain couples TRBV28 to TRBJ2-7; the D is unclear. The CDR3 runs 13 residues. CDR1 is MDHEN, CDR2 SYDVKM, per germline. The V gene lost 3 bases and the J gene lost 2 bases, with 8 bases spanning the gap. CDR3 residues: CASSFGSTYEQYF. The CDR3 bases are TGTGCCAGCAGTTTCGGGTCCACCTACGAGCAGTACTTC.

The CDR3 loop reads CASKNKLGQGNTEAFF. For the CDR3, the DNA is TGTGCCAGCAAAAACAAGTTGGGGCAGGGGAACACTGAAGCTTTCTTT. The chain uses TRBV28 and TRBJ1-1; possible D gene TRBD1, 5 bases. The CDR3 contains 16 residues. Trimming removed 7 bases from V and 1 base from J, with 19 bases in between. CDR1 is MDHEN, CDR2 SYDVKM, per germline.

This chain joins TRBV11-3 and TRBJ2-1; TRBD2 matches 12 bases. Trimming cost V 1 base and J 10 bases; bases outside gene matches: 8. The CDR3 runs 16 residues. Per the germline V gene, CDR1 is SGHNT and CDR2 is YENEEA. The CDR3 loop is CASSLGTSGTSGEQFF. In nucleotides, the CDR3 is TGTGCCAGCAGCTTAGGTACCTCCGGGACTAGCGGGGAGCAGTTCTTC. Variable domain in full (rest from reference TRBV11-3 and TRBJ2-1): EAGVVQSPRYKIIEKKQPVAFWCNPISGHNTLYWYLQNLGQGPELLIRYENEEAVDDSQLPKDRFSAERLKGVDSTLKIQPAELGDSAVYLCASSLGTSGTSGEQFFGPGTRLTVL.

The chain links TRBV5-8 to TRBJ1-2, with 8 bases aligning to TRBD1. Germline trimming cut 1 base from V and 4 bases from J; bases unmatched to any gene: 3. The germline CDR1 and CDR2 sequences are SGHTS and YDEGEE. The CDR3 extends over 14 amino acids. This CDR3 reads CASSLSGGLYGYTF. Written as DNA, the CDR3 is TGTGCCAGCAGCTTGTCAGGGGGCCTCTATGGCTACACCTTC. Combining the CDR3 with reference TRBV5-8 and TRBJ1-2 gives the whole variable domain EAGVTQSPTHLIKTRGQQATLRCSPISGHTSVYWYQQALGLGLQFLLWYDEGEERNRGNFPPRFSGRQFPNYSSELNVNALELEDSALYLCASSLSGGLYGYTFGSGTRLTVV.

This clone was picked up one time. The chain employs TRBV2 and TRBJ1-2; 8 bases fit TRBD1. J lost 0 bases, V lost 7 bases, and 4 bases had no gene match. The CDR3 totals 14 residues. CDR1 SNHLY and CDR2 FYNNEI come from the germline V gene. CDR3 bases: TGTGCCAGCACGGGACAGGTCACTAACTATGGCTACACCTTC. Translation: CASTGQVTNYGYTF.